The T cell receptor beta chain under discussion was sequenced for a study of CD8 T cells in ankylosing spondylitis. The CDR3 totals 15 residues. Trimming left V 0 bases short and J 4 bases short, with 12 bases between. Germline V gives CDR1 SGHRS, CDR2 YFSETQ. TCRdb re-called the 5' RACE reads with MiXCR, one entry per CDR3 protein. The table lists 250,000 to 350,000 distinct CDR3 sequences, roughly 20% of them singletons. There are many counts of this clonotype. The sequencing input was blood, either unsorted or a sorted T cell fraction (not recorded which). This sequence joins TRBV5-1 and TRBJ2-3, with D perhaps TRBD1 (5 bases). This receptor was obtained from a male donor with ankylosing spondylitis or in good health (not recorded which). The CDR3 DNA reads as TGCGCCAGCAGCTTGGGACAGCAATCCCCAGATACGCAGTATTTT. Protein sequence: CASSLGQQSPDTQYF. The full variable domain, completed using reference TRBV5-1 and TRBJ2-3, is KAGVTQTPRYLIKTRGQQVTLSCSPISGHRSVSWYQQTPGQGLQFLFEYFSETQRNKGNFPGRFSGRQFSNSRSEMNVSTLELGDSALYLCASSLGQQSPDTQYFGPGTRLTVL.